The 7 T cell receptor beta chains reported below all come from one sample, sequenced in a study of blood T cell repertoires in COVID-19. Some clones are missing from TCRdb's copy, which holds only in-frame ones; the method was immunoSEQ multiplex PCR. The sample lists tens of thousands of clones, over 75% seen once, with 2.5% to 3% in the top ten. The source material was peripheral blood. These TCRs come from a man aged 80 or over with acute or convalescent COVID-19.

The rearrangement uses TRBV10-3 and TRBJ2-1; 8 bases agree with TRBD2. CDR1 and CDR2 (germline): ENHRY, SYGVKD. Losses at the gene ends were 6 bases for V and 0 bases for J; bases not matched to a gene: 7. This CDR3 is built from 16 residues. CDR3: CAIRPMSGSSYNEQFF. DNA for the CDR3: TGTGCCATCAGGCCTATGAGCGGGAGCTCCTACAATGAGCAGTTCTTC.

The count of this clone is one. One end of the junction varies from germline; a read error may be responsible. This rearrangement joins TRBV2 to TRBJ1-1; D call uncertain. This CDR3 spans 13 amino acids. Looked up from germline, CDR1 is SNHLY and CDR2 is FYNNEI. The CDR3 DNA reads as TGTGCCAGCGGTGACGGAGGAACAAATGAAGCTTTCTTT. This translates into CASGDGGTNEAFF.

The V call is TRBV12-3 or TRBV12-4, the J call TRBJ2-7; D possibly corresponds to TRBD2 (6 bases). The length of the CDR3 is 12 residues. The V end lost 5 bases, the J end lost 6 bases, and 11 bases lay between the germline ends. The CDR3 DNA reads as TGTGCCAGCAGTCTAGGACTATCCGAGCAGTACTTC. This gives the protein CASSLGLSEQYF.

The CDR3 here is CASSLDRGLEKLFF. As DNA, the CDR3 is TGTGCCAGCAGTCTCGACAGGGGCCTTGAAAAACTGTTTTTT. This rearrangement joins TRBV6-2 or TRBV6-3 to TRBJ1-4; 8 bases agree with TRBD1. This CDR3 spans 14 amino acids. Trimming removed 5 bases from V and 7 bases from J; junction bases left unmatched: 6. Germline V gene lookup returns CDR1 MNHEY and CDR2 SVGEGT.

The J gene is TRBJ1-5, the V gene TRBV2, with 7 bases matching TRBD1. The CDR3 is 15 residues long. Germline CDR1 reads SNHLY; CDR2 reads FYNNEI. V shed 3 bases and J 1 base; nucleotides not matched to a gene: 3. In nucleotides, the CDR3 is TGTGCCAGCAGTGAGAACAGGGGCAGCAATCAGCCCCAGCATTTT. This encodes CASSENRGSNQPQHF.

The rearrangement joins TRBV30 to TRBJ2-1, with 8 bases that match TRBD2. The trim removed 5 bases at V and 12 bases at J, leaving 6 bases unmatched. Germline loops: CDR1 GTSNPN, CDR2 SVGIG (reference sequence). This CDR3 has 11 amino acids. CDR3 in amino acids: CAWLQSGRQFF. Written as DNA, the CDR3 is TGTGCCTGGTTGCAAAGCGGGAGGCAGTTCTTC.

V and J are TRBV19 and TRBJ1-2; D might be TRBD1 (6 bases). CDR1 LNHDA and CDR2 SQIVND come from the germline V gene (reference sequence). Trimming pared 3 bases from V and 6 bases from J, leaving 11 bases between. The CDR3 is made up of 13 amino acids. CDR3 in amino acids: CASSILAGDGYTF. The CDR3 DNA is TGTGCCAGTAGTATTCTGGCAGGGGATGGCTACACCTTC.